Below, 20 T cell receptor beta chains from the same sample are listed, as sequenced in a study of T cell repertoires in aging, cancer and after chemotherapy. TRB rearrangements spanning V, D and J were amplified using mixed TRB-A/B primers. TCRdb analysed the multiplex PCR reads with MiXCR anew, one entry per CDR3 protein. The table lists a few thousand distinct CDR3 sequences, 25% of them singletons. Amplification of TCR beta used genomic DNA extracted from peripheral blood. Specimen: blood. These receptors all stem from a human donor with a solid tumor.

V usage is TRBV6-5 and J usage is TRBJ2-7, with 11 bases identical to TRBD2. The CDR3 spans 15 residues. Germline-derived CDR1 and CDR2 are MNHEY and SVGAGI. Unmatched junction bases numbered 6, after V lost 5 bases and J lost 3 bases. Here the CDR3 reads CASSDPGTSGYEQYF. The CDR3 DNA reads as TGTGCCAGCAGTGATCCCGGGACTAGCGGCTACGAGCAGTACTTC.

This clonotype was detected only a few times. This chain connects TRBV30 to TRBJ2-2; D is perhaps TRBD1 (5 bases). Germline loops: CDR1 GTSNPN, CDR2 SVGIG (reference sequence). This CDR3 comprises 14 residues. V gave up 0 bases and J gave up 6 bases, with 11 bases separating them. The CDR3 coding sequence is TGTGCCTGGAGTGTACATCAGGGTTCCGGGGAGCTGTTTTTT. Protein sequence: CAWSVHQGSGELFF.

The chain combines TRBV30 with TRBJ2-7; D is possibly TRBD2 (6 bases). This CDR3 has 12 amino acids. Trimming cost V 2 bases and J 10 bases, with 15 bases left between them. Germline V lookup: CDR1 GTSNPN, CDR2 SVGIG (reference sequence). This chain's CDR3 is CAWSPLGGFQYF. CDR3 sequence (DNA): TGTGCCTGGAGTCCTCTGGGGGGATTTCAGTACTTC.

This clonotype occurred a few times. The chain joins TRBV5-6 to TRBJ2-1; tentatively, D is TRBD1 or TRBD2 (6 bases each). V shed 4 bases and J shed 3 bases, with 17 bases lying between them. Per germline, CDR1 SGHDT and CDR2 YYEEEE. CDR3 length: 16 residues. The CDR3 loop is CASSTKGGGSYNEQFF. The CDR3 DNA follows: TGTGCCAGCAGCACGAAAGGGGGAGGCAGCTACAATGAGCAGTTCTTC.

This chain uses TRBV6-5 with TRBJ2-1, with 8 bases that match TRBD2. CDR1 is MNHEY and CDR2 is SVGAGI in the germline V gene. CDR3 length equals 16 residues. J gave up 5 bases and V 6 bases, and 12 bases lay outside the gene matches. CDR3 loop: CASSPDTSGINNEQFF. The CDR3 DNA is TGTGCCAGCAGCCCGGATACTAGCGGAATAAACAATGAGCAGTTCTTC.

Turning to this clonotype: A much more abundant neighbour one base away suggests this may be a read error. V and J are TRBV7-9 and TRBJ1-1; D is perhaps TRBD1 (5 bases). The V end lost 1 base, the J end lost 5 bases, and 11 bases lay between the germline ends. CDR1 and CDR2 (germline): SEHNR, FQNEAQ (reference sequence). The CDR3 totals 14 residues. CDR3 residues: CASSLGQGETEAFF. CDR3 sequence (DNA): TGTGCCAGCAGCTTAGGGCAGGGAGAGACTGAAGCTTTCTTT.

The chain joins TRBV6-4 to TRBJ2-6; the D gene is possibly TRBD2 (5 bases). The length of the CDR3 is 17 residues. Germline-derived CDR1 and CDR2 are MRHNA and SNTAGT. V lost 9 bases, J lost 1 base, and 19 bases lay in between. CDR3 sequence reads: CASPPIDGESGANVLTF. In nucleotides, the CDR3 is TGTGCCAGTCCACCGATTGACGGGGAGTCTGGGGCCAACGTCCTGACTTTC.

In its sample, this clonotype is large. The V call is TRBV29-1, the J call TRBJ2-5; D ambiguous. CDR1 is SQVTM, CDR2 ANQGSEA, per germline. Trimming took off 6 bases at V and 5 bases at J, with 22 bases between the two ends. The CDR3 is 15 residues long. In nucleotides, the CDR3 is TGCAGCGTCGAATTATCAGGAAGAAGATGGGAGACCCAGTACTTC. It encodes CSVELSGRRWETQYF.

The CDR3 DNA reads as TGTGCCATCAATTCGGGACTCAACTATGGCTACACCTTC. Its translation is CAINSGLNYGYTF. The chain is built from TRBV10-3 and TRBJ1-2, with D tentatively TRBD1 (5 bases). The CDR3 has 13 residues. Per germline, CDR1 ENHRY and CDR2 SYGVKD. V was cut by 7 bases and J by 2 bases, with 11 bases left in between.

This clonotype is labeled medium-sized (0.01 to 0.1%). This chain links TRBV20-1 with TRBJ1-2; maybe TRBD1 (5 bases). This CDR3 spans 14 amino acids. V gave up 1 base and J gave up 7 bases, with 16 bases separating them. CDR1 and CDR2 (germline): DFQATT, SNEGSKA (reference sequence). The CDR3 DNA follows: TGCAGTGCTAGAGCCACACAGGCTAAGGGTGGCTACACCTTC. Its protein product is CSARATQAKGGYTF.

A word on this clonotype: A much larger clone sits a single nucleotide away, making a read error possible. The V call is TRBV6-6, the J call TRBJ1-1; D is possibly TRBD1 (5 bases). This CDR3 region has 15 residues. V was clipped by 2 bases and J by 0 bases, with 10 bases between them. Germline V gene lookup returns CDR1 MNHNY and CDR2 SVGAGI (reference sequence). CDR3 in amino acids: CASSYGHGLNTEAFF. In DNA, the CDR3 is TGTGCCAGCAGTTACGGACATGGACTGAACACTGAAGCTTTCTTT.

This clonotype is labeled large. The chain combines TRBV29-1 with TRBJ2-7; 8 bases align to TRBD2. V lost 7 bases, J lost 6 bases, and 8 bases stayed unmatched. The V gene's germline CDR1 is SQVTM and CDR2 ANQGSEA. CDR3 length: 12 residues. DNA of the CDR3: TGCAGCGGACCGGTAGCGGGACCCGAGCAGTACTTC. Translation gives CSGPVAGPEQYF.

The chain carries TRBV20-1 and TRBJ2-1; either TRBD1 or TRBD2 may supply D (5 bases each). Germline V CDR1 and CDR2: DFQATT, SNEGSKA (reference sequence). Trimming left V 0 bases short and J 10 bases short, with 25 bases between. The CDR3 contains 17 residues. CDR3 nucleotides: TGCAGTGCTAGAGATCTCCCTCCACCGAGGGCAAGGGGAGAGCAGTTCTTC. Amino acid sequence: CSARDLPPPRARGEQFF.

This clonotype was observed a handful of times. The chain uses TRBV20-1 and TRBJ2-5, with D perhaps matching TRBD1 or TRBD2 (5 bases each). CDR1 and CDR2 from the germline V gene are DFQATT and SNEGSKA (reference sequence). The length of the CDR3 is 14 residues. V gave up 4 bases and J gave up 5 bases, with 17 bases separating them. The CDR3 is CSAKYRDPRETQYF. The CDR3 region has the DNA TGCAGTGCTAAGTACCGGGACCCACGGGAGACCCAGTACTTC.

This chain links TRBV30 with TRBJ2-1; weak D call: TRBD2 (6 bases). V dropped 2 bases and J dropped 6 bases, with 11 bases sitting between them. The CDR3 sequence is 13 residues long. Germline CDR1 and CDR2: GTSNPN and SVGIG (reference sequence). CDR3 sequence (DNA): TGTGCCTGGAGTTCGGGACTTTTCAATGAGCAGTTCTTC. Its translation is CAWSSGLFNEQFF. Full variable domain (missing parts from reference TRBV30 and TRBJ2-1): SQTIHQWPATLVQPVGSPLSLECTVEGTSNPNLYWYRQAAGRGLQLLFYSVGIGQISSEVPQNLSASRPQDRQFILSSKKLLLSDSGFYLCAWSSGLFNEQFFGPGTRLTVL.

This clonotype was seen once. This chain joins TRBV20-1 and TRBJ2-5, with D unclear. CDR3 length equals 13 residues. Germline V gene lookup returns CDR1 DFQATT and CDR2 SNEGSKA (reference sequence). The V and J ends lost 4 bases and 2 bases respectively, with 11 bases between them. CDR3 protein: CSATTGHQETQYF. CDR3 DNA sequence: TGCAGTGCTACGACGGGTCATCAAGAGACCCAGTACTTC.

This chain connects TRBV20-1 to TRBJ2-2; no clear D gene. The CDR3 spans 14 residues. The V gene lost 3 bases and the J gene lost 4 bases, with 12 bases spanning the gap. Germline CDR1 and CDR2: DFQATT and SNEGSKA (reference sequence). In nucleotides, the CDR3 is TGCAGTGCTAGTTCTCCGTCTCTCACCGGGGAGCTGTTTTTT. This encodes CSASSPSLTGELFF.

By frequency in the sample, this clonotype is medium-sized. V gene TRBV7-9 combines with J gene TRBJ1-2; D ambiguous. There are 12 residues in the CDR3. The germline V gene has CDR1 SEHNR and CDR2 FQNEAQ (reference sequence). Trimming shortened V by 6 bases and J by 3 bases, and 8 bases separated the two germline ends. CDR3 nucleotide sequence: TGTGCCAGCAGTAACCGGGACTATGGCTACACCTTC. This codes for CASSNRDYGYTF.

By sample fraction, this clonotype is medium-sized. This chain uses TRBV6-1 with TRBJ2-7; TRBD1 agrees at 9 bases. The CDR3 runs to 12 residues. Trimming took 7 bases from V and 4 from J; bases not matched to a gene: 2. Germline V gene sequence: CDR1 MNHNS, CDR2 SASEGT. The CDR3 here is CASNRGPYEQYF. CDR3 DNA: TGTGCCAGCAACAGGGGGCCGTACGAGCAGTACTTC.

This clonotype was seen a few times. The chain is built from TRBV19 and TRBJ2-1; D call uncertain. This CDR3 region has 14 residues. The V gene lost 6 bases and the J gene lost 4 bases, with 13 bases spanning the gap. Germline CDR1 LNHDA, CDR2 SQIVND (reference sequence). The CDR3 DNA follows: TGTGCCAGTAGCGACGGAGTGGGGTACAATGAGCAGTTCTTC. Translating gives CASSDGVGYNEQFF.